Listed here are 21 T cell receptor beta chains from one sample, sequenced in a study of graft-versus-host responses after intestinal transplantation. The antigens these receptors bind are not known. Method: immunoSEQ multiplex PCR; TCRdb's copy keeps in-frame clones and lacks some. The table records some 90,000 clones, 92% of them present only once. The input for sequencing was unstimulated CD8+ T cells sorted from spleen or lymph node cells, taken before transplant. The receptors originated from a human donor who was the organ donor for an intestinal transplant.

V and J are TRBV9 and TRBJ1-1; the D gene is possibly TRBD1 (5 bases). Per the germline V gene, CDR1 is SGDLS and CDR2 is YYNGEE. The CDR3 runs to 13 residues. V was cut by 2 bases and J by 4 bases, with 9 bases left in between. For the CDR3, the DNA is TGTGCCAGCAGCGTCGGAGGGGCCACTGAAGCTTTCTTT. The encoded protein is CASSVGGATEAFF.

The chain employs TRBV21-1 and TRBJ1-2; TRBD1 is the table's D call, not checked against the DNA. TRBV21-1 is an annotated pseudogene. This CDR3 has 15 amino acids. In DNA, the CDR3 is TGTGCCAGCAGCAAACCAGGGGACGGCTTTCATGGCTACACCTTC. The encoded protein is CASSKPGDGFHGYTF.

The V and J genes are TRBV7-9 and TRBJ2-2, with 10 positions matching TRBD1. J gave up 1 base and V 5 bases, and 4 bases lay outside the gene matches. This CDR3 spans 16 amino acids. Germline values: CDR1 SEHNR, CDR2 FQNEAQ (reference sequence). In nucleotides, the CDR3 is TGTGCCAGCAGCCCGGGGACAGGGGAGAACACCGGGGAGCTGTTTTTT. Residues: CASSPGTGENTGELFF.

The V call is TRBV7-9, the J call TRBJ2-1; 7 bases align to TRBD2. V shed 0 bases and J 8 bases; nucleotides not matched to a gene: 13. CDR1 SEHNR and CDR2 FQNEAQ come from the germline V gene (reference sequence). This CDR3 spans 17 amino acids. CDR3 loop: CASSLAIPGLGMDEQFF. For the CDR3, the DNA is TGTGCCAGCAGCTTAGCGATACCAGGACTAGGAATGGATGAGCAGTTCTTC.

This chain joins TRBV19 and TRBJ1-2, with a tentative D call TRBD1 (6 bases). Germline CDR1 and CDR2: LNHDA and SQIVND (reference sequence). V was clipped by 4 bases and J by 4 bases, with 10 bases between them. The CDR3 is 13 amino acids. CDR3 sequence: CASSTSGAYGYTF. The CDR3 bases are TGTGCCAGTAGTACGTCAGGGGCCTATGGCTACACCTTC.

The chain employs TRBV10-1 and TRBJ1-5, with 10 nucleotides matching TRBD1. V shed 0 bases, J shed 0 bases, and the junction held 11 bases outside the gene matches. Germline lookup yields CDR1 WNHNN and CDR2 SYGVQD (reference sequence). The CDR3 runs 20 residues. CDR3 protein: CASSESGTGELKDSNQPQHF. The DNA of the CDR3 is TGCGCCAGCAGTGAGTCTGGGACAGGGGAATTAAAAGATAGCAATCAGCCCCAGCATTTT.

CDR3 region: CASSPRLSYEQYF. For the CDR3, the DNA is TGTGCCAGCAGCCCCCGACTCTCCTACGAGCAGTACTTC. This chain uses TRBV14 with TRBJ2-7; no definite D call. This CDR3 region has 13 residues. V was trimmed by 4 bases and J by 0 bases, leaving 7 bases between them. Looked up from germline, CDR1 is SGHDN and CDR2 is FVKESK.

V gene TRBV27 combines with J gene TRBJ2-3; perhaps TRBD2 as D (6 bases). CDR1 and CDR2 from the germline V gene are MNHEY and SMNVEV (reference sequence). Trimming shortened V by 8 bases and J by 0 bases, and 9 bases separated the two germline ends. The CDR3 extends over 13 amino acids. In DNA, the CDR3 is TGTGCCAGCCAACTAGCAAGCACAGATACGCAGTATTTT. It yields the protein CASQLASTDTQYF.

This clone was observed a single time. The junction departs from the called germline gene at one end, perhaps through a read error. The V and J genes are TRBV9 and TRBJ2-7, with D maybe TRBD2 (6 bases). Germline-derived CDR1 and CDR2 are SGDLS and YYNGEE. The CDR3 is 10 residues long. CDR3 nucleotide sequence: TGTGCCAGCAGTGGGGACTGGATCATGTTC. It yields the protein CASSGDWIMF.

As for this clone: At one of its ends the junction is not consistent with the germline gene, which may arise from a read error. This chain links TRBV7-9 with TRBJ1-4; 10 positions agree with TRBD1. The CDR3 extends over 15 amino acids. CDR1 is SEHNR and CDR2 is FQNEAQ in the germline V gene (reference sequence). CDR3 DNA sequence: TGTGCCAGCAGCACCAGGACAGGGGGTGATGAAAAGCTGTTTTTT. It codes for CASSTRTGGDEKLFF.

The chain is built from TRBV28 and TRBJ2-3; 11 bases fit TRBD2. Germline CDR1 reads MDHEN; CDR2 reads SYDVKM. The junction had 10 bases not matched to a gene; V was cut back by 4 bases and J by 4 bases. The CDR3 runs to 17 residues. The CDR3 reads CASSSSATSGAPDTQYF. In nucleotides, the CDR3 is TGTGCCAGCAGTTCGTCAGCGACTAGCGGGGCCCCAGATACGCAGTATTTT.

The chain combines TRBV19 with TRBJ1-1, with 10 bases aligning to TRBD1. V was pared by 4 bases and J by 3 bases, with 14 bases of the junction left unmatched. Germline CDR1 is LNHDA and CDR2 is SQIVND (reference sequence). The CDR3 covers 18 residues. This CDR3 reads CASSTFSGTGERYTEAFF. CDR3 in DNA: TGTGCCAGTAGTACGTTTTCCGGGACAGGGGAGCGATACACTGAAGCTTTCTTT.

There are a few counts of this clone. The DNA for the CDR3 is TGTGCCAGCAGGCGGGAGGGGGCGGCCTACGAGCAGTACTTC. Its translation is CASRREGAAYEQYF. The V and J genes are TRBV6-1 and TRBJ2-7; TRBD2 matches 9 bases. CDR1 and CDR2 (germline): MNHNS, SASEGT. After removal of 6 bases from V and 2 bases from J, the junction contained 5 bases not matched to a gene. The CDR3 is 14 amino acids.

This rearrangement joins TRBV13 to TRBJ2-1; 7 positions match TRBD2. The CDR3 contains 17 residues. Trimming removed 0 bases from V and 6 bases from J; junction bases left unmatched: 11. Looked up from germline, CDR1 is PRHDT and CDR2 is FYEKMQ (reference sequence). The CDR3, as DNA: TGTGCCAGCAGCTTAGGATCCGTCGGCGGGGGAGGCAATGAGCAGTTCTTC. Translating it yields CASSLGSVGGGGNEQFF.

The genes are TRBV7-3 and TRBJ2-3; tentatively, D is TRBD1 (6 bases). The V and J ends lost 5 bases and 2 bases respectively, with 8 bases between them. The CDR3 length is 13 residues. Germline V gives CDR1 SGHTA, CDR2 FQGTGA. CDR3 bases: TGTGCCAGCAGCCGGGACAACACAGATACGCAGTATTTT. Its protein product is CASSRDNTDTQYF.

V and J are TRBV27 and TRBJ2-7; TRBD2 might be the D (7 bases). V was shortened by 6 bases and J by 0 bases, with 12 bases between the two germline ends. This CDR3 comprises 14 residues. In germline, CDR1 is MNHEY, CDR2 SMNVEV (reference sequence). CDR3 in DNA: TGTGCCAGCAGCGGCGGGGGCAGCTCCTACGAGCAGTACTTC. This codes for CASSGGGSSYEQYF.

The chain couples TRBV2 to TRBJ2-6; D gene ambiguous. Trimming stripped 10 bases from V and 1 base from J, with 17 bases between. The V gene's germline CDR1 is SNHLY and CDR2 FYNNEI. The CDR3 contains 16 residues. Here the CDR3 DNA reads TGTGCCACCCGTACCCAAAGCCCGTCTGGGGCCAACGTCCTGACTTTC. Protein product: CATRTQSPSGANVLTF.

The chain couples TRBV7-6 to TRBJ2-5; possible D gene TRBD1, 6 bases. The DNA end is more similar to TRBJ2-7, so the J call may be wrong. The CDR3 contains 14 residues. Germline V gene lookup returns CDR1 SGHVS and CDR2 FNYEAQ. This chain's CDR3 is CASSFSQGNSEQYF. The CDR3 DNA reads TGTGCCAGCAGCTTTTCCCAGGGGAACTCCGAGCAGTACTTC.

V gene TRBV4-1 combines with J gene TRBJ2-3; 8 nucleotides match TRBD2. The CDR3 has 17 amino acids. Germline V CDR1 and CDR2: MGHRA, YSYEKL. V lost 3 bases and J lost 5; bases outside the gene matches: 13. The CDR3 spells CASSQTLRGGRLDTQYF. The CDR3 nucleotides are TGCGCCAGCAGCCAGACGCTCCGGGGGGGCCGGTTAGATACGCAGTATTTT.

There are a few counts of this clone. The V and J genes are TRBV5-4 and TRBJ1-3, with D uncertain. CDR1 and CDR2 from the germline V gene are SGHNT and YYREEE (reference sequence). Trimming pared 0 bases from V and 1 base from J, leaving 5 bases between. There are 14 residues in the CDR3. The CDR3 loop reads CASSLDASGNTIYF. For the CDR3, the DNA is TGTGCCAGCAGCTTGGATGCGTCTGGAAACACCATATATTTT.

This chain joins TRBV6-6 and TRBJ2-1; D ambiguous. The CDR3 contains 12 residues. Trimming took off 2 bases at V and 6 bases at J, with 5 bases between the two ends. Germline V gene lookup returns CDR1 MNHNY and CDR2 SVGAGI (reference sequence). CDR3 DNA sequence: TGTGCCAGCAGTTACGGCCGCAATGAGCAGTTCTTC. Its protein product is CASSYGRNEQFF.